One and the same sample provided the 6 T cell receptor beta chains below, sequenced in a study of blood T cell repertoires in COVID-19. The assay was immunoSEQ multiplex PCR, and TCRdb's table has in-frame clones only and misses some. Of approximately 270,000 clones listed, nearly 90% are singletons. The sample was PBMCs or T cells enriched from blood (not recorded which). Every receptor here comes from a woman in her sixties who had recovered from COVID-19.

The chain links TRBV11-2 to TRBJ1-5, with TRBD1 matching 7 bases. The CDR3 extends over 18 amino acids. Germline V gene lookup returns CDR1 SGHAT and CDR2 FQNNGV. With V trimmed by 2 bases and J by 7 bases, 17 bases remained unmatched. The CDR3 DNA reads as TGTGCCAGCAGCTTACCAACACTAGTCGGACAGGTAATACAGCCCCAGCATTTT. Its translation: CASSLPTLVGQVIQPQHF.

V gene TRBV7-8 combines with J gene TRBJ1-4; D is uncertain. Per germline, CDR1 SGHVS and CDR2 FQNEAQ. The CDR3 extends over 13 amino acids. Between the trimmed V and J ends, which lost 1 base and 14 bases, there was a span of 14 bases. CDR3 protein: CASSLGGSLLLFF. In DNA form, the CDR3 reads TGTGCCAGCAGCTTAGGTGGCTCTCTTCTCCTGTTTTTT.

Within the sample, this clone is large (0.1 to 1%). The same CDR3 arises from other DNA sequences in this sample as well. The CDR3 DNA reads as TGTGCCAGCAGTTTATCCGGGACAGGGTTGTATGGCTACACCTTC. This encodes CASSLSGTGLYGYTF. This chain joins TRBV27 and TRBJ1-2, with 9 bases matching TRBD1. Trimming took 0 bases from V and 5 from J; bases not matched to a gene: 4. CDR3 length: 15 residues. Germline V gene lookup returns CDR1 MNHEY and CDR2 SMNVEV (reference sequence).

DNA of the CDR3: TGCGCCTTAGACAGGAGGAGCTCCTACGAGCAGTACTTC. Its protein is CALDRRSSYEQYF. The chain combines TRBV5-1 with TRBJ2-7, with a tentative D call TRBD1 (6 bases). Per the germline V gene, CDR1 is SGHRS and CDR2 is YFSETQ. The CDR3 covers 13 residues. Trimming took 10 bases from V and 0 from J, leaving 14 bases between them.

This clone was picked up a small number of times. The genes are TRBV5-1 and TRBJ1-4; 9 bases are a match to TRBD1. With 4 bases clipped from V and 5 bases from J, the junction kept 6 bases outside the gene matches. This CDR3 comprises 15 residues. Germline CDR1 is SGHRS and CDR2 is YFSETQ. The chain's CDR3 is CASSMGQGKNEKLFF. In nucleotides, the CDR3 is TGCGCCAGCAGCATGGGACAGGGCAAGAATGAAAAACTGTTTTTT.

This rearrangement joins TRBV28 to TRBJ2-1, with 8 bases identical to TRBD2. This CDR3 comprises 14 residues. CDR1 MDHEN and CDR2 SYDVKM come from the germline V gene. V lost 8 bases and J lost 7; bases outside the gene matches: 10. The CDR3 spells CASAQPGLENEQFF. Here the CDR3 DNA reads TGTGCCAGCGCCCAGCCGGGACTAGAGAATGAGCAGTTCTTC. The whole variable domain, filled in from reference TRBV28 and TRBJ2-1, reads DVKVTQSSRYLVKRTGEKVFLECVQDMDHENMFWYRQDPGLGLRLIYFSYDVKMKEKGDIPEGYSVSREKKERFSLILESASTNQTSMYLCASAQPGLENEQFFGPGTRLTVL.